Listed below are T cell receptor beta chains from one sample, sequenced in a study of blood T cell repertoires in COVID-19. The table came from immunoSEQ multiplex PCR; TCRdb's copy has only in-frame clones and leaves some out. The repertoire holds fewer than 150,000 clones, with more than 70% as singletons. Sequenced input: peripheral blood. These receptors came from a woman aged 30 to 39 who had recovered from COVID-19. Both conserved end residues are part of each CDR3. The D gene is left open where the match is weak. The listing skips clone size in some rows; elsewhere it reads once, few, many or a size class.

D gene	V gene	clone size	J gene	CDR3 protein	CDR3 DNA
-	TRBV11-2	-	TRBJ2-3	CASSLWGGQGDTQYF	TGTGCCAGCAGCTTATGGGGGGGGCAAGGAGATACGCAGTATTTT
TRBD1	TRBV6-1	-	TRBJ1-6	CASSAPQGAKNSPLHF	TGTGCCAGCAGTGCCCCACAGGGGGCTAAAAATTCACCCCTCCACTTT
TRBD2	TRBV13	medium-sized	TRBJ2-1	CASSLVGTSGRGGSYNEQFF	TGTGCCAGCAGCTTAGTTGGAACTAGCGGGAGGGGGGGCTCCTACAATGAGCAGTTCTTC
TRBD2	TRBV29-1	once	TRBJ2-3	CSVDFSGSWSTDTQYF	TGCAGCGTTGATTTCAGCGGGAGTTGGAGTACAGATACGCAGTATTTT
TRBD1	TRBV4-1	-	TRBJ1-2	CASSQGVGQGYGYTF	TGCGCCAGCAGCCAGGGAGTGGGACAGGGCTATGGCTACACCTTC
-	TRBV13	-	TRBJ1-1	CASSFHPGGGTEAFF	TGTGCCAGCAGCTTCCACCCCGGTGGCGGCACTGAAGCTTTCTTT
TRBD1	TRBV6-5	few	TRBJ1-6	CASSFDRDSPLHF	TGTGCCAGCAGTTTTGACAGGGATTCACCCCTCCACTTT
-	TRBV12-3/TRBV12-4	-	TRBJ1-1	CASRRTEVGEAFF	TGTGCCAGCAGACGTACGGAGGTGGGTGAAGCTTTCTTT
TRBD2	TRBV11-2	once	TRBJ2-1	CASSQGLAGDEQFF	TGTGCCAGCAGCCAGGGACTAGCGGGGGATGAGCAGTTCTTC
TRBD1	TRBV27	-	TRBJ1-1	CASSPTGASAMNTEAFF	TGTGCCAGCAGCCCCACAGGGGCCTCCGCGATGAACACTGAAGCTTTCTTT
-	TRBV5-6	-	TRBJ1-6	CASSFNEGSPLHF	TGTGCCAGCAGCTTTAATGAGGGCTCACCCCTCCACTTT
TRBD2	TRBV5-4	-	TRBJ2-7	CASSLGGSNLWVEQYF	TGTGCCAGCAGCTTGGGCGGGAGCAATCTCTGGGTCGAGCAGTACTTC
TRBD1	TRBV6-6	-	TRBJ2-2	CASSYPGTASTGELFF	TGTGCCAGCAGTTACCCTGGGACAGCGTCTACCGGGGAGCTGTTTTTT
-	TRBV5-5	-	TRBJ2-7	CASSLEPGAYEQYF	TGTGCCAGCAGCTTGGAACCCGGGGCCTACGAGCAGTACTTC
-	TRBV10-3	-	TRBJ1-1	CAISESGRGTLEAFF	TGTGCCATCAGTGAGTCGGGCAGGGGAACCCTTGAAGCTTTCTTT
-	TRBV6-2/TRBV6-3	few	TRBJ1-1	CASRPTGRRNTEAFF	TGTGCCAGCCGCCCCACCGGCCGGAGGAACACTGAAGCTTTCTTT
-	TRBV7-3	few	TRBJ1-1	CASSRTANTEAFF	TGTGCCAGCAGCCGGACAGCGAACACTGAAGCTTTCTTT
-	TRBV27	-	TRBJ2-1	CASIAVGNEQFF	TGTGCCAGCATAGCCGTCGGGAATGAGCAGTTCTTC
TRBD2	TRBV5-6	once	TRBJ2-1	CASSFPGAGGYNEQFF	TGTGCCAGCAGCTTTCCCGGAGCGGGAGGGTACAATGAGCAGTTCTTC
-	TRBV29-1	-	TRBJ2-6	CSVVGVDGANVLTF	TGCAGCGTTGTAGGGGTGGATGGGGCCAACGTCCTGACTTTC
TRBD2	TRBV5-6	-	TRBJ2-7	CASSLIPSGSSYEQYF	TGTGCCAGCAGCTTGATACCTAGCGGGAGCTCCTACGAGCAGTACTTC
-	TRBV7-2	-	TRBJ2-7	CASSLVGGMGEQYF	TGTGCCAGCAGCTTAGTAGGGGGAATGGGCGAGCAGTACTTC
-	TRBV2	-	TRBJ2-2	CASSDLQGNTGELFF	TGTGCCAGCAGTGATTTACAGGGGAACACCGGGGAGCTGTTTTTT